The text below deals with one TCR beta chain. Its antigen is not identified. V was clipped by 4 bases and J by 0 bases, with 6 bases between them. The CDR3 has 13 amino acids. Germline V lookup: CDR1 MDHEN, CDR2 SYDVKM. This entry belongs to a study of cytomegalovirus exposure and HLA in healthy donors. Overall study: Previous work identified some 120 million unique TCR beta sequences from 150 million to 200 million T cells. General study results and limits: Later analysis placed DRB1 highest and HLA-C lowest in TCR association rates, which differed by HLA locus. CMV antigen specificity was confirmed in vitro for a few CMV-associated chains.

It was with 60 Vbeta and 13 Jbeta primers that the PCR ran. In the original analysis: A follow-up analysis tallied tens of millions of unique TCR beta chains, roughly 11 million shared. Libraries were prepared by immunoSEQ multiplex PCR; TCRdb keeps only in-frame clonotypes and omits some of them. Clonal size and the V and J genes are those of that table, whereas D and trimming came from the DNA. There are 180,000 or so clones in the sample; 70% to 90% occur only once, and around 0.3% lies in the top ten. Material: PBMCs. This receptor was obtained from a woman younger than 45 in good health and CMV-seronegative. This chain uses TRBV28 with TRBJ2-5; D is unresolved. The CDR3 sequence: CASSYGYQETQYF. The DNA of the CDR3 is TGTGCCAGCAGTTACGGGTACCAAGAGACCCAGTACTTC.